This T cell receptor beta chain stems from a study of cytomegalovirus exposure and HLA in healthy donors. Study at large: A data release that came early held 80 million to 95 million unique TCRs from HLA-typed donors. Of the donors genotyped, several hundred in all, over 80% fell in the Caucasian-associated ancestry cluster.

This PCR relied on a set of 60 Vbeta primers and 13 Jbeta primers. The assay was immunoSEQ multiplex PCR, and TCRdb's table has in-frame clones only and misses some. The repertoire has some 140,000 clones, just under 80% of them found once; the top ten carry more than 4.5%. On this clone: What it binds is not known.

The CDR3 sequence is 14 residues long. Trimming took off 4 bases at V and 0 bases at J, with 11 bases between the two ends. In germline, CDR1 is SGHRS, CDR2 YFSETQ. General observations from the study: In a later analysis, several top co-occurrence clusters appeared linked to parvovirus B19, influenza, CMV and Epstein-Barr virus. HLA alleles showed associations with 16,951 TCR beta sequences in a later analysis, at a 0.05 false discovery rate.

Sequencing was performed on PBMCs. This TCR came from a man aged 30-40 years in good health. The chain uses TRBV5-1 and TRBJ2-7; D gene uncertain. The CDR3 is CASSLYGNSYEQYF. CDR3 coding DNA: TGCGCCAGCAGCCTGTACGGTAACTCCTACGAGCAGTACTTC.